These 24 T cell receptor beta chains came from one sample sequenced in a study of Graves' ophthalmopathy and Graves' hyperthyroidism. RNA served as the template for amplifying TCR beta CDR3 regions. First-round RT-PCR with HTBI primers preceded a second-round multiplex PCR. TCRdb re-derived calls from the multiplex PCR reads in MiXCR, one entry per CDR3 protein. The table includes a few hundred thousand distinct CDR3 sequences, about a sixth detected once. Sequenced: peripheral blood. The source of these receptors is an adult man with Graves' ophthalmopathy.

This clonotype was counted at least ten times. The V and J genes are TRBV12-3 or TRBV12-4 and TRBJ1-3; perhaps TRBD1 as D (5 bases). V gave up 8 bases and J gave up 4 bases, with 15 bases separating them. There are 14 residues in the CDR3. CDR3 nucleotides: TGTGCCAGCGGACCGCAGGGTCTGGGAAACACCATATATTTT. It is translated as CASGPQGLGNTIYF.

Here the CDR3 DNA reads TGTGCCAGCAGCTTCTTAAAGGACAGGCCTGGGGAGACCCAGTACTTC. It translates to CASSFLKDRPGETQYF. The chain combines TRBV7-6 with TRBJ2-5; 7 bases align to TRBD1. The CDR3 is 16 amino acids. Germline CDR1 and CDR2: SGHVS and FNYEAQ. J lost 5 bases, V lost 3 bases, and 12 bases had no gene match.

This clonotype was seen repeatedly, ten times or more. The CDR3 region is CASSTGPLSNQPQHF. The DNA for the CDR3 is TGTGCCAGCAGTACGGGACCTTTAAGCAATCAGCCCCAGCATTTT. The J gene is TRBJ1-5, the V gene TRBV12-3 or TRBV12-4; D may be TRBD1 (5 bases). With 5 bases removed from V and 1 base from J, the gap between germline ends came to 12 bases. The CDR3 contains 15 residues.

This clonotype was observed at least ten times. The chain is built from TRBV24-1 and TRBJ1-3; D is perhaps TRBD1 (5 bases). CDR3 length: 13 residues. The V gene lost 7 bases and the J gene lost 1 base, with 7 bases spanning the gap. Germline V lookup: CDR1 KGHDR, CDR2 SFDVKD. The chain's CDR3 is CATSQGSGNTIYF. In nucleotides, the CDR3 is TGTGCCACCAGCCAGGGTTCTGGAAACACCATATATTTT.

This clonotype was seen ten or more times. The gene calls are TRBV20-1 and TRBJ2-7; D remains unclear. The CDR3 is made up of 14 amino acids. Germline V CDR1 and CDR2: DFQATT, SNEGSKA (reference sequence). V was pared by 3 bases and J by 4 bases, with 16 bases between. Written as DNA, the CDR3 is TGCAGTGCTAGCGACCCTAAAATGAGTTACGAGCAGTACTTC. Translation: CSASDPKMSYEQYF.

V gene TRBV6-5 combines with J gene TRBJ1-5; D call uncertain. In germline, CDR1 is MNHEY, CDR2 SVGAGI. This CDR3 is 13 amino acids long. V was pared by 0 bases and J by 7 bases, with 7 bases between. As DNA, the CDR3 is TGTGCCAGCAGTTACTCGAGTGACCAGCCCCAGCATTTT. It encodes CASSYSSDQPQHF.

Only a few counts were recorded for this clonotype. The genes are TRBV6-1 and TRBJ1-3, with a weak D call TRBD1 (6 bases). Trimming cost V 8 bases and J 2 bases, with 13 bases left between them. The CDR3 consists of 14 residues. Germline values: CDR1 MNHNS, CDR2 SASEGT. CDR3 loop: CASFGRGTGNTIYF. The CDR3 DNA follows: TGTGCCAGCTTCGGCAGGGGTACTGGAAACACCATATATTTT.

The gene calls are TRBV18 and TRBJ2-5; D might be TRBD2 (7 bases). Gene TRBJ2-7 matches the end of the DNA better, so the J call may be wrong. The CDR3 runs to 16 residues. CDR1 and CDR2 from the germline V gene are KGHSH and LQKENI. Here the CDR3 reads CASSPGRGRANYEQYF. As DNA, the CDR3 is TGTGCCAGCAGCCCTGGAAGGGGGAGGGCCAACTACGAGCAGTACTTC.

This clonotype was seen ten or more times. The V gene is TRBV24-1, the J gene TRBJ2-5, with 7 bases fitting TRBD1. With 4 bases clipped from V and 2 bases from J, the junction kept 6 bases outside the gene matches. This CDR3 is built from 15 residues. Germline-derived CDR1 and CDR2 are KGHDR and SFDVKD. CDR3 sequence: CATSEMRTGQETQYF. For the CDR3, the DNA is TGTGCCACCAGTGAAATGAGGACAGGACAAGAGACCCAGTACTTC.

The chain recombines TRBV6-1 with TRBJ2-5; no reliable D call. Germline CDR1 is MNHNS and CDR2 is SASEGT. CDR3 length equals 15 residues. Trimming removed 3 bases from V and 1 base from J, with 12 bases in between. CDR3 protein: CASSDFFRAQETQYF. The CDR3 coding sequence is TGTGCCAGCAGTGATTTTTTTAGGGCCCAAGAGACCCAGTACTTC.

At least ten counts were recorded for this clonotype. The chain employs TRBV7-2 and TRBJ2-5; D is uncertain. CDR1 and CDR2 (germline): SGHTA, FQGNSA. The V end lost 5 bases, the J end lost 7 bases, and 20 bases lay between the germline ends. CDR3 length: 15 residues. The CDR3 here is CASSPRRGRSGTQYF. The CDR3 coding sequence is TGTGCCAGCAGCCCTAGGAGAGGCAGGTCGGGGACCCAGTACTTC.

This clonotype was recorded many times. V usage is TRBV12-3 or TRBV12-4 and J usage is TRBJ2-5, with D tentatively TRBD2 (6 bases). This CDR3 is built from 13 residues. V was cut by 6 bases and J by 2 bases, with 10 bases left in between. The chain's CDR3 is CASSGGHQETQYF. The CDR3 DNA reads TGTGCCAGCAGCGGAGGGCATCAAGAGACCCAGTACTTC.

There are many counts of this clonotype. The chain joins TRBV5-1 to TRBJ1-2; D unresolved. Trimming took 4 bases from V and 6 from J, leaving 16 bases between them. From germline, CDR1 is SGHRS and CDR2 YFSETQ. The CDR3 runs to 14 residues. CDR3 sequence (DNA): TGCGCCAGCAGCCGAACGGCCAGCGGTAATGGCTACACCTTC. Translation: CASSRTASGNGYTF. Combining the CDR3 with reference TRBV5-1 and TRBJ1-2 gives the whole variable domain KAGVTQTPRYLIKTRGQQVTLSCSPISGHRSVSWYQQTPGQGLQFLFEYFSETQRNKGNFPGRFSGRQFSNSRSEMNVSTLELGDSALYLCASSRTASGNGYTFGSGTRLTVV.

This clonotype was seen at least ten times. This sequence joins TRBV30 and TRBJ1-2; TRBD1 matches at 10 bases. CDR3 length: 16 residues. Trimming removed 3 bases from V and 3 bases from J; junction bases left unmatched: 10. Germline lookup yields CDR1 GTSNPN and CDR2 SVGIG (reference sequence). The CDR3 DNA reads TGTGCCTGGAGCGCCGACCGGGACAGGGGATACTATGGCTACACCTTC. Its protein product is CAWSADRDRGYYGYTF.

This clonotype was recorded many times. This sequence joins TRBV12-3 or TRBV12-4 and TRBJ1-2; no clear D gene. CDR3 length: 14 residues. Trimming removed 3 bases from V and 5 bases from J, with 13 bases in between. CDR3 loop: CASSFPGRAYGYTF. As DNA, the CDR3 is TGTGCCAGCAGTTTTCCCGGAAGGGCATATGGCTACACCTTC.

This clonotype was recorded many times. The chain combines TRBV3-1 with TRBJ2-2; 14 bases map to TRBD2. Trimming removed 4 bases from V and 5 bases from J; junction bases left unmatched: 6. This CDR3 spans 17 amino acids. Germline CDR1 LGHDT, CDR2 YNNKEL (reference sequence). The CDR3 DNA follows: TGTGCCAGCAGCCGAGGGACTAGCGGGAGCGGTACCGGGGAGCTGTTTTTT. This encodes CASSRGTSGSGTGELFF.

This clonotype was observed at least ten times. The chain employs TRBV7-2 and TRBJ2-7, with no clear D. Germline assignment: CDR1 SGHTA and CDR2 FQGNSA. V lost 1 base, J lost 4 bases, and 17 bases lay in between. The CDR3 spans 16 residues. This chain's CDR3 is CASSLVPRGVRYEQYF. The CDR3, as DNA: TGTGCCAGCAGCTTAGTCCCTCGTGGGGTACGGTACGAGCAGTACTTC. Variable domain in full (rest from reference TRBV7-2 and TRBJ2-7): GAGVSQSPSNKVTEKGKDVELRCDPISGHTALYWYRQSLGQGLEFLIYFQGNSAPDKSGLPSDRFSAERTGGSVSTLTIQRTQQEDSAVYLCASSLVPRGVRYEQYFGPGTRLTVT.

With respect to this clonotype: One base away lies a much larger clone, so this may be a sequencing read error. The CDR3 spells CASSIQGAGDTEASF. The CDR3 coding sequence is TGTGCCAGCAGTATACAGGGGGCCGGGGACACTGAAGCTTCCTTT. The V and J genes are TRBV6-5 and TRBJ1-1, with 9 bases aligning to TRBD1. The CDR3 consists of 15 residues. The V gene's germline CDR1 is MNHEY and CDR2 SVGAGI.

The sample holds many counts of this clonotype. This rearrangement joins TRBV15 to TRBJ1-5; 7 bases fit TRBD1. Trimming removed 6 bases from V and 6 bases from J; junction bases left unmatched: 8. The germline V gene encodes CDR1 LNHNV and CDR2 YYDKDF (reference sequence). The CDR3 runs to 14 residues. The CDR3 DNA reads as TGTGCCACCAGTCATCGGACAGGAGTTCAGCCCCAGCATTTT. Protein product: CATSHRTGVQPQHF.

Ten or more counts support this clonotype. This chain joins TRBV12-3 or TRBV12-4 and TRBJ1-6, with D tentatively TRBD1 (5 bases). The CDR3 runs 19 residues. The V end lost 3 bases, the J end lost 8 bases, and 26 bases lay between the germline ends. The CDR3 protein is CASSFYGVGEAILHSPLHF. The CDR3 nucleotides are TGTGCCAGCAGTTTCTATGGCGTGGGGGAAGCCATACTCCATTCACCCCTCCACTTT.

The sample holds many counts of this clonotype. The genes are TRBV10-1 and TRBJ2-2, with 12 bases fitting TRBD2. Looked up from germline, CDR1 is WNHNN and CDR2 is SYGVQD (reference sequence). The CDR3 spans 17 residues. With 6 bases clipped from V and 5 bases from J, the junction kept 10 bases outside the gene matches. CDR3 nucleotide sequence: TGCGCCAGCAGCCAGACTAGCGGGAGTTTTGGAACCGGGGAGCTGTTTTTT. This sequence encodes CASSQTSGSFGTGELFF.

This clonotype was recorded at least ten times. V and J are TRBV6-2 or TRBV6-3 and TRBJ2-7; TRBD1 matches at 8 bases. Trimming took 5 bases from V and 5 from J; bases not matched to a gene: 11. Germline V lookup: CDR1 MNHEY, CDR2 SVGEGT. This CDR3 is 15 amino acids long. CDR3 sequence: CASSGQGSLRNEQYF. CDR3 bases: TGTGCCAGCAGTGGACAGGGTTCCCTAAGGAACGAGCAGTACTTC.

This clonotype was detected ten times or more. At one of its ends the junction is not consistent with the germline gene, which may arise from a read error. This chain uses TRBV19 with TRBJ2-5, with 9 bases that match TRBD2. The CDR3 consists of 15 residues. The V gene's germline CDR1 is LNHDA and CDR2 SQIVND (reference sequence). CDR3 sequence reads: CAGSNSGRTQETQYF. The CDR3 DNA reads TGTGCCGGTAGTAATAGCGGGAGAACCCAAGAGACCCAGTACTTC.

This clonotype has ten or more counts. The chain carries TRBV7-3 and TRBJ1-1; a possible D gene is TRBD1 (6 bases). The germline V and J ends were trimmed by 0 bases and 12 bases, with 14 bases remaining between them. The CDR3 runs 13 residues. CDR1 is SGHTA, CDR2 FQGTGA, per germline. CDR3 nucleotide sequence: TGTGCCAGCAGCTTAACACAGGGAGCCGGGACTTTCTTT. This gives the protein CASSLTQGAGTFF.